This entry concerns a single TCR beta chain. This specimen comes from a study of shared clonotypes between healthy human individuals. Amplification in unsorted PBMC replicate PCRs started from approximately 300 ng DNA, which equals about 30,000 T cell genomes. Method: immunoSEQ multiplex PCR; TCRdb's copy keeps in-frame clones and lacks some. This repertoire shows approximately 470,000 clones, more than 75% found once; its top ten account for approximately 12%. Germline V lookup: CDR1 SGHAT, CDR2 FQNNGV. The germline V and J ends were trimmed by 0 bases and 0 bases, with 6 bases remaining between them. This CDR3 comprises 15 residues.

This TCR was recovered from a woman in her forties in good health. Some clones in this sample may be carry-over from other donors' samples. The chain carries TRBV11-2 and TRBJ2-1; D call uncertain. Input material: PBMCs. The CDR3 spells CASSLEVSSYNEQFF. As DNA, the CDR3 is TGTGCCAGCAGCTTAGAGGTTAGCTCCTACAATGAGCAGTTCTTC.